This TCR beta chain came from a study of blood T cell repertoires in COVID-19 (dated by TCRdb to 2020 to 2021). Some background on the complete study: Samples from collaborators originated in the United States, Italy and Spain and spanned both the acute and convalescent phases of COVID-19. Samples were obtained from the ongoing ImmuneRACE study (first 160 participants) and from 1,254 subjects provided by 6 global collaborators. The sample metadata nearly always contained a de-identified subject ID, COVID-19 status, age in years and sex. Subjects who had been exposed to COVID-19, were actively infected with it, or had recovered from it provided the deeply sampled blood TCRbeta repertoires that made up the dataset. A freely available public database, intended as a resource for researchers studying the immune response to SARS-CoV-2, is where the repertoires were released. Where available, HLA class I and class II types were obtained from metadata supplied by the sample provider rather than from assay-based typing. The prospective study material was composed of cDNA or gDNA derived from T cells, B-cell-depleted T cells, or PBMCs. General study outcomes and caveats: How much clinical and demographic metadata was included differed by source and by participant, and the metadata was provided uncurated.

TCRbeta CDR3 regions were amplified from genomic DNA using the immunoSEQ Assay, a bias-controlled multiplex PCR. From the authors' description of their analysis: Nucleated cell counts per sample were estimated from amplification of reference gene primers within the assay. To quantify the absolute abundance of each unique TCRbeta CDR3 rearrangement, sequence reads were collapsed and filtered. For each sample, productive Simpson clonality was calculated as the square root of Simpson's diversity index across productive rearrangements. In TCRdb, the immuneACCESS table is reduced to in-frame sequences with V and J assigned. These tables do not hold every clone; where another copy was compared, an unresolved V gene accounts for under half, and the others remain unexplained. The D gene and trimming were derived from the DNA, and the V and J assignments and clone size from that table. In this sample the table shows over 60,000 clones, 89% of which occur a single time. The ten largest make up around 10% of the sample.

The collaborating institutions used their own protocols to collect whole blood in K2EDTA tubes. For TCRbeta analysis, collaborators shipped samples as frozen whole blood, isolated PBMCs, or DNA extracted from either of those sample types. Details on this clone: Its antigen target is currently unknown. One base away there is no much larger clone; base qualities are not given.

The V end gives up 5 bases and the J end 8 bases, leaving 9 bases in the junction not matched to a gene. The CDR3 measures 16 amino acids from cysteine to phenylalanine. The retained sequence is limited to the CDR3, 48 bases, with the frame set at the first base. For CDR1 and CDR2, the germline V gene (reference sequence) lists SEHNR and FQNEAQ. This receptor chain uses TRBV7-9 and TRBJ1-6; 10 bases in the junction line up with TRBD1. The sequence came from a man at least 80 years old with acute or convalescent COVID-19. The sample taken for sequencing was peripheral blood. This receptor has the CDR3 CASSRGGTGVDSPLHF. The DNA sequence reads TGTGCCAGCAGCCGGGGCGGGACAGGGGTTGATTCACCCCTCCACTTT. The full variable domain, completed from the reference TRBV7-9 and TRBJ1-6 proteins outside the CDR3, reads DTGVSQNPRHKITKRGQNVTFRCDPISEHNRLYWYRQTLGQGPEFLTYFQNEAQLEKSRLLSDRFSAERPKGSFSTLEIQRTEQGDSAMYLCASSRGGTGVDSPLHFGNGTRLTVT.